Below are 10 T cell receptor beta chains sequenced from a single sample in a study of control samples from healthy donors and cancer patients. Method: immunoSEQ multiplex PCR; TCRdb's copy keeps in-frame clones and lacks some. The data show over 100,000 clones, approximately 90% seen once. The source material was blood. The receptors derive from a human donor in good health. The donor label of this sample is uncertain.

For this clone: This could be a read error, since a much larger clone is one nucleotide away. The chain joins TRBV5-1 to TRBJ2-2; 8 bases map to TRBD1. The germline V gene has CDR1 SGHRS and CDR2 YFSETQ. Trimming cost V 4 bases and J 1 base; bases outside gene matches: 3. The CDR3 extends over 15 amino acids. The CDR3 is CASSRGQVNTGELFF. In DNA form, the CDR3 reads TGCGCCAGCAGCCGGGGACAGGTGAACACCGGGGAGCTGTTTTTT.

The CDR3 sequence: CASSQGPTEAFF. In DNA form, the CDR3 reads TGTGCCAGCAGCCAGGGTCCCACTGAAGCTTTCTTT. The J gene is TRBJ1-1, the V gene TRBV3-1 (or the pseudogene TRBV3-2); no clear D gene. Germline CDR1 is LGHDT and CDR2 is YNNKEL (reference sequence). The V end was cut by 3 bases, the J end by 4 bases, with 6 bases between. The CDR3 is 12 amino acids.

J is TRBJ2-3 and V is TRBV4-1; D gene unclear. Trimming removed 1 base at V and 2 bases at J, with 4 bases between. The CDR3 is made up of 13 amino acids. Looked up from germline, CDR1 is MGHRA and CDR2 is YSYEKL. CDR3 sequence (DNA): TGCGCCAGCAGCCAAGTGGTCACAGATACGCAGTATTTT. It specifies CASSQVVTDTQYF.

The chain recombines TRBV4-2 with TRBJ1-1; D unresolved. Germline CDR1 reads LGHNA; CDR2 reads YNFKEQ. Trimming removed 0 bases at V and 9 bases at J, with 17 bases between. The CDR3 runs to 15 residues. The chain's CDR3 is CASSQDLEGRAKAFF. The CDR3 DNA sequence: TGTGCCAGCAGCCAAGATCTAGAGGGCCGGGCGAAAGCTTTCTTT.

This chain joins TRBV27 and TRBJ1-2; D gene unclear. There are 13 residues in the CDR3. Trimming cost V 2 bases and J 2 bases, with 6 bases left between them. In germline, CDR1 is MNHEY, CDR2 SMNVEV (reference sequence). In DNA form, the CDR3 reads TGTGCCAGCAGTTTACGACCCAACTATGGCTACACCTTC. Its translation is CASSLRPNYGYTF.

This chain links TRBV7-8 with TRBJ2-2; D possibly corresponds to TRBD1 (5 bases). Germline assignment: CDR1 SGHVS and CDR2 FQNEAQ. V lost 1 base and J lost 1, with 10 bases in between. The CDR3 spans 16 residues. CDR3 bases: TGTGCCAGCAGCTTAGAGCCGCAGGGGAACACCGGGGAGCTGTTTTTT. Translated: CASSLEPQGNTGELFF.

This rearrangement joins TRBV5-1 to TRBJ1-6, with 11 bases aligning to TRBD1. The CDR3 loop spans 17 amino acids. Germline CDR1 reads SGHRS; CDR2 reads YFSETQ. The trim removed 3 bases at V and 7 bases at J, leaving 9 bases unmatched. CDR3 in amino acids: CASSSAGQGAQNSPLHF. In DNA, the CDR3 is TGCGCCAGCAGCTCTGCCGGACAGGGGGCGCAGAATTCACCCCTCCACTTT. Based on the CDR3 plus reference TRBV5-1 and TRBJ1-6, the full variable domain is KAGVTQTPRYLIKTRGQQVTLSCSPISGHRSVSWYQQTPGQGLQFLFEYFSETQRNKGNFPGRFSGRQFSNSRSEMNVSTLELGDSALYLCASSSAGQGAQNSPLHFGNGTRLTVT.

The chain uses TRBV25-1 and TRBJ1-4, with 7 positions matching TRBD1. The trim removed 3 bases at V and 0 bases at J, leaving 7 bases unmatched. Germline V gives CDR1 MGHDK, CDR2 SYGVNS. The CDR3 covers 17 residues. The DNA of the CDR3 is TGTGCCAGCAGTGATTGGACAGGTGGTGCAACTAATGAAAAACTGTTTTTT. As protein: CASSDWTGGATNEKLFF.

This chain joins TRBV19 and TRBJ2-7, with TRBD2 matching 11 bases. CDR1 is LNHDA and CDR2 is SQIVND in the germline V gene (reference sequence). V shed 7 bases and J 1 base; nucleotides not matched to a gene: 3. The length of the CDR3 is 14 residues. The CDR3 DNA sequence: TGTGCCAGTACCACTAGCGGGGGATCCTACGAGCAGTACTTC. Protein product: CASTTSGGSYEQYF.

The V and J genes are TRBV9 and TRBJ2-5, with D perhaps TRBD1 (5 bases). The CDR3 has 13 amino acids. Germline V gene lookup returns CDR1 SGDLS and CDR2 YYNGEE. V lost 4 bases to trimming and J lost 4 bases, with 11 bases between them. CDR3 coding DNA: TGTGCCAGCAGCCCCAGCCAGGGAGAGACCCAGTACTTC. It encodes CASSPSQGETQYF. Complete variable domain (other parts from reference TRBV9 and TRBJ2-5): DSGVTQTPKHLITATGQRVTLRCSPRSGDLSVYWYQQSLDQGLQFLIQYYNGEERAKGNILERFSAQQFPDLHSELNLSSLELGDSALYFCASSPSQGETQYFGPGTRLLVL.